The 11 T cell receptor beta chains reported below all come from one sample, sequenced in a study of T cells expressing NK-cell markers. TCRdb processed the 5' RACE reads again and assigns one entry to each CDR3 protein, with no DNA. The sample includes roughly 380,000 distinct CDR3 sequences. What was sequenced was blood T cells: a sorted CD56 or NKG2C T cell subset, CD4+ or CD8+ T cells, or bulk PBMC T cells (not recorded which). The receptors originated from a man aged 18-69 years in good health.

V and J are TRBV5-1 and TRBJ1-1; TCRdb's D call, TRBD1, is unchecked because there is no DNA. Germline V gives CDR1 SGHRS, CDR2 YFSETQ. The length of the CDR3 is 13 residues. CDR3 residues: CASSGDRGSQAFF.

The chain couples TRBV20-1 to TRBJ1-1; the D call from TCRdb, TRBD1, cannot be confirmed without DNA. This CDR3 has 13 residues. The V gene's germline CDR1 is DFQATT and CDR2 SNEGSKA (reference sequence). This CDR3 reads CSARAGTNTEAFF.

The V call is TRBV7-9, the J call TRBJ1-1. This CDR3 is 11 amino acids long. Germline CDR1 and CDR2: SEHNR and FQNEAQ (reference sequence). The CDR3 loop is CAPQEMVEAFF.

The chain joins TRBV2 to TRBJ2-2; the D call of TRBD1 rests on TCRdb alone, since no DNA is present to check it. Germline loops: CDR1 SNHLY, CDR2 FYNNEI. The CDR3 has 14 residues. CDR3 sequence reads: CASSGETGVGELFF.

This rearrangement joins TRBV5-5 to TRBJ2-3; the D gene TCRdb calls, TRBD2, cannot be checked with no DNA. The CDR3 totals 16 residues. CDR1 is SGHKS and CDR2 is YYEKEE in the germline V gene (reference sequence). This CDR3 is CASIPPDGRGAHTQYF.

V is TRBV7-8 and J is TRBJ2-3; TCRdb calls TRBD2, which cannot be checked without DNA. The CDR3 length is 15 residues. The germline gives CDR1 SGHVS, CDR2 FQNEAQ. The CDR3 is CASTLTSFISDTQYF.

The chain joins TRBV6-5 to TRBJ1-1; TCRdb indicates TRBD1, and absent DNA this call remains unverified. The CDR3 sequence is 13 residues long. The germline CDR1 and CDR2 sequences are MNHEY and SVGAGI. CDR3 in amino acids: CASSYSIGVFAFF.

The J gene is TRBJ2-3, the V gene TRBV9; the D call of TRBD1 rests on TCRdb alone, since no DNA is present to check it. The CDR3 loop spans 16 amino acids. The germline V gene has CDR1 SGDLS and CDR2 YYNGEE. CDR3 region: CASSKGAVASTDTQYF. The variable domain in full, with the rest retrieved from reference TRBV9 and TRBJ2-3, is DSGVTQTPKHLITATGQRVTLRCSPRSGDLSVYWYQQSLDQGLQFLIQYYNGEERAKGNILERFSAQQFPDLHSELNLSSLELGDSALYFCASSKGAVASTDTQYFGPGTRLTVL.

The chain links TRBV19 to TRBJ1-5; absent DNA, TCRdb's TRBD1 call cannot be checked. CDR3 length: 14 residues. Germline lookup yields CDR1 LNHDA and CDR2 SQIVND (reference sequence). The CDR3 reads CATSTGGGNQPQHF. The whole variable domain, filled in from reference TRBV19 and TRBJ1-5, reads DGGITQSPKYLFRKEGQNVTLSCEQNLNHDAMYWYRQDPGQGLRLIYYSQIVNDFQKGDIAEGYSVSREKKESFPLTVTSAQKNPTAFYLCATSTGGGNQPQHFGDGTRLSIL.

V usage is TRBV6-5 and J usage is TRBJ1-5; TCRdb proposes TRBD1, but this gene call is untestable without DNA. The CDR3 covers 16 residues. Germline V gene lookup returns CDR1 MNHEY and CDR2 SVGAGI. The CDR3 sequence: CASSPGQGRSNQPQHF.

The V call is TRBV6-1, the J call TRBJ2-1; TCRdb selects TRBD2, and the lack of DNA leaves this call unchecked. The CDR3 is 14 amino acids. The germline V gene encodes CDR1 MNHNS and CDR2 SASEGT. The CDR3 spells CASSQPGLNNEQFF.